This entry lists 17 T cell receptor beta chains sequenced from one sample in a study of shared clonotypes between healthy human individuals. Naive CD8 isolation took CD45RO-negative cells positively selected for CCR7 and excluded terminally differentiated effector memory CD45RA+ cells. Produced via immunoSEQ multiplex PCR; TCRdb's table is partial and in-frame only. The table lists over 2 million clones, approximately 94% of them singletons. Source material: naive CD8+ T cells sorted from blood. Receptors were obtained from a man aged 18 to 35 in good health.

This chain links TRBV7-9 with TRBJ2-3; 14 positions agree with TRBD2. V was pared by 7 bases and J by 4 bases, with 7 bases of the junction left unmatched. The CDR3 runs 16 residues. Germline V gene data show CDR1 as SEHNR and CDR2 as FQNEAQ (reference sequence). The DNA for the CDR3 is TGTGCCAGCATCGGGTTGGGACTAGCGGGAGCAGATACGCAGTATTTT. Its protein is CASIGLGLAGADTQYF.

Of note for this clone: An end of the junction does not agree with germline; a read error may underlie this. The chain uses TRBV25-1 and TRBJ2-7; D remains unclear. This CDR3 has 13 amino acids. Germline CDR1 is MGHDK and CDR2 is SYGVNS. CDR3: CATGPVYSSEQYF. DNA of the CDR3: TGTGCCACAGGACCGGTCTACTCCTCCGAGCAGTACTTC.

Points on this clone: Distinct nucleotide sequences in the sample also encode this CDR3. The chain is built from TRBV7-9 and TRBJ2-7, with unresolved D. In germline, CDR1 is SEHNR, CDR2 FQNEAQ (reference sequence). This CDR3 contains 14 residues. Deletions cut 3 bases from V and 0 bases from J, with 9 bases between. CDR3 amino acids: CASSFSESSYEQYF. The CDR3 DNA reads as TGTGCCAGCAGCTTTTCCGAGAGCTCCTACGAGCAGTACTTC. The full variable domain, in which reference TRBV7-9 and TRBJ2-7 provide the parts outside the CDR3, is DTGVSQNPRHKITKRGQNVTFRCDPISEHNRLYWYRQTLGQGPEFLTYFQNEAQLEKSRLLSDRFSAERPKGSFSTLEIQRTEQGDSAMYLCASSFSESSYEQYFGPGTRLTVT.

This chain uses TRBV6-5 with TRBJ2-7; 8 bases line up with TRBD1. The CDR3 consists of 14 residues. V lost 4 bases to trimming and J lost 7 bases; unmatched junction nucleotides: 9. Germline values: CDR1 MNHEY, CDR2 SVGAGI. This CDR3 reads CASSFLQGAREQYF. CDR3 bases: TGTGCCAGCAGTTTTCTCCAGGGGGCCCGGGAGCAGTACTTC.

The chain carries TRBV29-1 and TRBJ2-5; D gene uncertain. Per germline, CDR1 SQVTM and CDR2 ANQGSEA. The CDR3 consists of 13 residues. V shed 3 bases and J shed 1 base, with 9 bases lying between them. The CDR3 coding sequence is TGCAGCGTTGATTCGGCAGCCCAAGAGACCCAGTACTTC. This translates into CSVDSAAQETQYF.

This chain connects TRBV9 to TRBJ1-2; D call uncertain. The CDR3 extends over 14 amino acids. Germline-derived CDR1 and CDR2 are SGDLS and YYNGEE. V was cut by 3 bases and J by 5 bases, with 14 bases left in between. CDR3 in amino acids: CASSGKEDLYGYTF. The CDR3 coding sequence is TGTGCCAGCAGCGGAAAAGAGGATCTATATGGCTACACCTTC. Using reference TRBV9 and TRBJ1-2 for the parts outside the CDR3, the full variable domain is DSGVTQTPKHLITATGQRVTLRCSPRSGDLSVYWYQQSLDQGLQFLIQYYNGEERAKGNILERFSAQQFPDLHSELNLSSLELGDSALYFCASSGKEDLYGYTFGSGTRLTVV.

The chain uses TRBV6-6 and TRBJ1-1; D is uncertain. The length of the CDR3 is 12 residues. V lost 7 bases and J lost 6, with 12 bases in between. The germline gives CDR1 MNHNY, CDR2 SVGAGI (reference sequence). This chain's CDR3 is CASTDTQAEAFF. CDR3 nucleotide sequence: TGTGCCAGCACCGACACTCAGGCTGAAGCTTTCTTT.

The chain recombines TRBV28 with TRBJ1-1; 7 positions agree with TRBD1. Germline loops: CDR1 MDHEN, CDR2 SYDVKM. Unmatched junction bases numbered 6, after V lost 7 bases and J lost 1 base. This CDR3 spans 14 amino acids. The CDR3 sequence: CASTLGGGNTEAFF. CDR3 bases: TGTGCCAGCACCTTAGGGGGCGGGAACACTGAAGCTTTCTTT.

V gene TRBV4-3 combines with J gene TRBJ2-4, with unresolved D. Germline lookup yields CDR1 LGHNA and CDR2 YSLEER. V gave up 8 bases and J gave up 3 bases, with 11 bases separating them. CDR3 length: 13 amino acids. CDR3 residues: CASSLAHKNIQYF. The CDR3, as DNA: TGCGCCAGCTCCCTGGCGCACAAAAACATTCAGTACTTC.

Points on this clone: Additional DNA sequences in this sample encode the identical CDR3. The chain joins TRBV6-1 to TRBJ2-7; possibly TRBD2 for D (5 bases). V was cut by 6 bases and J by 0 bases, with 9 bases left in between. The germline CDR1 and CDR2 sequences are MNHNS and SASEGT. The CDR3 spans 13 residues. The CDR3 DNA is TGTGCCAGCAGCACGAGGGACTCCTACGAGCAGTACTTC. As protein: CASSTRDSYEQYF.

This clone occurred once. This chain joins TRBV6-5 and TRBJ1-1, with 8 positions matching TRBD1. The CDR3 covers 15 residues. Trimming cost V 6 bases and J 1 base; bases outside gene matches: 7. The germline V gene encodes CDR1 MNHEY and CDR2 SVGAGI. The CDR3 DNA follows: TGTGCCAGCAGGAAAGGACAGGGAACGAACACTGAAGCTTTCTTT. Its protein is CASRKGQGTNTEAFF.

The chain carries TRBV27 and TRBJ1-1, with 8 bases that match TRBD1. The trim removed 4 bases at V and 6 bases at J, leaving 4 bases unmatched. Germline-derived CDR1 and CDR2 are MNHEY and SMNVEV (reference sequence). The CDR3 has 13 amino acids. CDR3 in amino acids: CASSSLDRAEAFF. The CDR3 bases are TGTGCCAGCAGTTCGCTGGACAGGGCTGAAGCTTTCTTT.

This sequence joins TRBV6-5 and TRBJ2-7, with D unresolved. Trimming stripped 2 bases from V and 5 bases from J, with 10 bases between. Germline values: CDR1 MNHEY, CDR2 SVGAGI. The CDR3 is made up of 13 amino acids. In DNA form, the CDR3 reads TGTGCCAGCAGTTACAGTTTAATCCACGAGCAGTACTTC. This translates into CASSYSLIHEQYF.

As concerns this clone: Other DNA sequences within the sample encode an identical CDR3. The rearrangement uses TRBV30 and TRBJ1-1; D not certain. The V and J ends lost 0 bases and 5 bases respectively, with 7 bases between them. This CDR3 has 12 residues. CDR1 is GTSNPN and CDR2 is SVGIG in the germline V gene (reference sequence). In DNA, the CDR3 is TGTGCCTGGAGTGTAGACGGGACTGAAGCTTTCTTT. Amino acid sequence: CAWSVDGTEAFF.

The CDR3 here is CASSFGIPTGNEQFF. CDR3 coding DNA: TGTGCCAGCAGCTTTGGGATACCGACAGGGAATGAGCAGTTCTTC. The rearrangement uses TRBV5-4 and TRBJ2-1, with TRBD1 matching over 7 bases. The CDR3 totals 15 residues. V trimming: 2 bases; J trimming: 7 bases; junction bases outside the gene matches: 9. Germline V gives CDR1 SGHNT, CDR2 YYREEE (reference sequence).

CDR3 in amino acids: CASSDREGGTDTQYF. Here the CDR3 DNA reads TGTGCCAGCAGCGACCGGGAGGGCGGCACAGATACGCAGTATTTT. The chain couples TRBV5-4 to TRBJ2-3; TRBD2 aligns across 8 bases. The CDR3 spans 15 residues. The trim removed 4 bases at V and 1 base at J, leaving 5 bases unmatched. Germline lookup yields CDR1 SGHNT and CDR2 YYREEE (reference sequence).

The chain links TRBV6-1 to TRBJ2-7, with D perhaps TRBD2 (5 bases). Germline CDR1 and CDR2: MNHNS and SASEGT. The CDR3 contains 16 residues. Between the trimmed V and J ends, which lost 3 bases and 3 bases, there was a span of 18 bases. Written as DNA, the CDR3 is TGTGCCAGCAGTGAGGACTCCCCATTTGTCGACTACGAGCAGTACTTC. Its protein product is CASSEDSPFVDYEQYF.